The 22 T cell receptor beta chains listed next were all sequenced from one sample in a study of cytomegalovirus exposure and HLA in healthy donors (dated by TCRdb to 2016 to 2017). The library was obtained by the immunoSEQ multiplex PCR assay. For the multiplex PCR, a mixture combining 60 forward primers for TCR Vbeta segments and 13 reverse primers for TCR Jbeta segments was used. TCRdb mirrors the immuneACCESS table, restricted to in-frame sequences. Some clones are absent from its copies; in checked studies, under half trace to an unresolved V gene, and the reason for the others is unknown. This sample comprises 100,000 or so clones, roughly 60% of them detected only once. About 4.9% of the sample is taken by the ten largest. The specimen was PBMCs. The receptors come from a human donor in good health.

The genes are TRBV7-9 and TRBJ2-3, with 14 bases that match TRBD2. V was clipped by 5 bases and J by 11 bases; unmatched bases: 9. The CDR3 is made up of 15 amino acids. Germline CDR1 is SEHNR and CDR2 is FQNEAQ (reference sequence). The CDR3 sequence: CASSPGLAGAFMQYF. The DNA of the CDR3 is TGTGCCAGCAGCCCGGGACTAGCGGGAGCTTTTATGCAGTATTTT. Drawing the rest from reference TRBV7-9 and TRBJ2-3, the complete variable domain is DTGVSQNPRHKITKRGQNVTFRCDPISEHNRLYWYRQTLGQGPEFLTYFQNEAQLEKSRLLSDRFSAERPKGSFSTLEIQRTEQGDSAMYLCASSPGLAGAFMQYFGPGTRLTVL.

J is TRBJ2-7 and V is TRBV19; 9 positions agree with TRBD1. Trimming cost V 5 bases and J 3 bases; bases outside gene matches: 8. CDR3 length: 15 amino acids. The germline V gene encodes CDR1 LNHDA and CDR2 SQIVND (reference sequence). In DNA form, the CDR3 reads TGTGCCAGTAGTGTAGGGACAGGGCCTCTCTACGAGCAGTACTTC. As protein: CASSVGTGPLYEQYF.

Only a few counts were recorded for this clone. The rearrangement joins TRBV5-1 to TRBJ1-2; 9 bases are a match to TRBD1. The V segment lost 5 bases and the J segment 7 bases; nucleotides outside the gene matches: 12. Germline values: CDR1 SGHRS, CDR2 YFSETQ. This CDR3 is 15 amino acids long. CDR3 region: CASRKTGGSAGGYTF. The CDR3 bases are TGCGCCAGCAGAAAAACAGGGGGCTCAGCTGGTGGCTACACCTTC.

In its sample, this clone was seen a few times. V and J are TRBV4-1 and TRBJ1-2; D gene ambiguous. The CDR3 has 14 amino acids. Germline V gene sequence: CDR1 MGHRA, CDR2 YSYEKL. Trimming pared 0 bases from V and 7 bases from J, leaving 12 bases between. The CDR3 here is CASSQDRFSAGYTF. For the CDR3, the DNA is TGCGCCAGCAGCCAAGATCGGTTTAGCGCTGGCTACACCTTC.

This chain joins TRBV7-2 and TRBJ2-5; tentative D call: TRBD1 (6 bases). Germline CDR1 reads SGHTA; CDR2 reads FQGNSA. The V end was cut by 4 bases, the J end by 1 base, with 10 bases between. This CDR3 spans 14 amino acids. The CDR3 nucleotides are TGTGCCAGCAGCTCCGGACAGCTCCAAGAGACCCAGTACTTC. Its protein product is CASSSGQLQETQYF.

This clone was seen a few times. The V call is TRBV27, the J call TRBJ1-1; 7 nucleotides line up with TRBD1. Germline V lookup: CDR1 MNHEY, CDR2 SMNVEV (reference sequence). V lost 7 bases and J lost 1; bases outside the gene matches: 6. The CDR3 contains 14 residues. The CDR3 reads CASNLQGKNTEAFF. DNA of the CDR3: TGTGCCAGCAACCTACAGGGGAAGAACACTGAAGCTTTCTTT.

CDR3 in amino acids: CAWSVSGLSGNTIYF. For the CDR3, the DNA is TGTGCCTGGAGTGTAAGTGGGCTCTCTGGAAACACCATATATTTT. This chain joins TRBV30 and TRBJ1-3; no clear D. The germline CDR1 and CDR2 sequences are GTSNPN and SVGIG (reference sequence). The CDR3 covers 15 residues. Trimming took off 0 bases at V and 0 bases at J, with 9 bases between the two ends.

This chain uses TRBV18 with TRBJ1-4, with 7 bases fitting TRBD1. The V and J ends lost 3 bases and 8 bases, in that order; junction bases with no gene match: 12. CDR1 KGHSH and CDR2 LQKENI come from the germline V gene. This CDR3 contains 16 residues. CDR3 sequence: CASSPISTGVGEKLFF. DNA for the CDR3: TGTGCCAGCTCACCCATCTCTACAGGGGTGGGGGAAAAACTGTTTTTT.

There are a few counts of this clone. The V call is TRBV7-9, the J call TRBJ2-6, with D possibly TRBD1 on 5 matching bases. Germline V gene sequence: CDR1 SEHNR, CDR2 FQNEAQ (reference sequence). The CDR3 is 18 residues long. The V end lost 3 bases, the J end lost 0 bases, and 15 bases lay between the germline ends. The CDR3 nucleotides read TGTGCCAGCAGCTTCGGTAGGGGCTTGAGCTCTGGGGCCAACGTCCTGACTTTC. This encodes CASSFGRGLSSGANVLTF. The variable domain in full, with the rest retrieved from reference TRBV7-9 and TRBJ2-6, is DTGVSQNPRHKITKRGQNVTFRCDPISEHNRLYWYRQTLGQGPEFLTYFQNEAQLEKSRLLSDRFSAERPKGSFSTLEIQRTEQGDSAMYLCASSFGRGLSSGANVLTFGAGSRLTVL.

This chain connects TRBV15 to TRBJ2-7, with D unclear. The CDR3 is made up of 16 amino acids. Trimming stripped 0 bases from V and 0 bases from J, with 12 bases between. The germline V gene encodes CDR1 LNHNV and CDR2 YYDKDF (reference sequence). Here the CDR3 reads CATSRDLPHSSYEQYF. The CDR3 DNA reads TGTGCCACCAGCAGAGATTTACCTCACAGCTCCTACGAGCAGTACTTC.

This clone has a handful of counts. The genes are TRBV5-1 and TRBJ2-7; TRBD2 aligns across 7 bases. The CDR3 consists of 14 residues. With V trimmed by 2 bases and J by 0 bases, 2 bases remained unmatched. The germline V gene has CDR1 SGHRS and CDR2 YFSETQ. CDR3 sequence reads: CASSFGGVSYEQYF. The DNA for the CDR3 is TGCGCCAGCAGCTTTGGGGGGGTCTCCTACGAGCAGTACTTC.

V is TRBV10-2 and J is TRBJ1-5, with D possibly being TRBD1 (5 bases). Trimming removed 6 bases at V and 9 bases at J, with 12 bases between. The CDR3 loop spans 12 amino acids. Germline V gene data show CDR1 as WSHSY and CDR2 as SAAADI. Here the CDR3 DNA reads TGCGCCAGCAGGCAGGGAATTGGGCCCCAGCATTTT. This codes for CASRQGIGPQHF.

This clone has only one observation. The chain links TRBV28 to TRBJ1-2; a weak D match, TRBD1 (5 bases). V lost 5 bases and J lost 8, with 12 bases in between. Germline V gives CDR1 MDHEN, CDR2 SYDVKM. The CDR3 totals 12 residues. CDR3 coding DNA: TGTGCCAGCAGTATGCCAGGGCGCGGCTACACCTTC. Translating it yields CASSMPGRGYTF.

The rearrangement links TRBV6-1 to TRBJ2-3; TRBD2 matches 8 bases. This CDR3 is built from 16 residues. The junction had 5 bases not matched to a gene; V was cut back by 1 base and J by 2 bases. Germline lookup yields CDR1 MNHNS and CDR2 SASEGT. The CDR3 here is CASSEVAGGLTDTQYF. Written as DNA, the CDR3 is TGTGCCAGCAGTGAAGTCGCGGGAGGACTCACAGATACGCAGTATTTT.

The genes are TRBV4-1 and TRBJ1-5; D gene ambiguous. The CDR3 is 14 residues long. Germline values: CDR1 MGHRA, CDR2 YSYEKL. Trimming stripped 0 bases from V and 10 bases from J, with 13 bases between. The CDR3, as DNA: TGCGCCAGCAGCCAAGATGGAGCCCTGCTACCCCAGCATTTT. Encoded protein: CASSQDGALLPQHF.

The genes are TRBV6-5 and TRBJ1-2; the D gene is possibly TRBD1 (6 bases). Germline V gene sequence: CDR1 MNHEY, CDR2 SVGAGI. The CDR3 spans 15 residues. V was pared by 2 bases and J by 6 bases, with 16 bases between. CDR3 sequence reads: CASSYRPSGGHGYTF. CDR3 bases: TGTGCCAGCAGTTACCGCCCCAGTGGGGGCCATGGCTACACCTTC.

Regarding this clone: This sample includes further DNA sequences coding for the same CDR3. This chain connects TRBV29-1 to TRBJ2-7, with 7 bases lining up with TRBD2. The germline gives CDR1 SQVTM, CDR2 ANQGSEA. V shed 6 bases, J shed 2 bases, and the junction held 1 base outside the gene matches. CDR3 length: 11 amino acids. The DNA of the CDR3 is TGCAGCGTCGGGGGGACCTACGAGCAGTACTTC. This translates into CSVGGTYEQYF.

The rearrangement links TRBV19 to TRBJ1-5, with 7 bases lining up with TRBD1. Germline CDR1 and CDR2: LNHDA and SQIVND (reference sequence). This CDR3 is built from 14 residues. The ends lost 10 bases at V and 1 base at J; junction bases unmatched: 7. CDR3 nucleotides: TGTGCCACGAAACAGGGGACCAGCAATCAGCCCCAGCATTTT. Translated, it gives CATKQGTSNQPQHF.

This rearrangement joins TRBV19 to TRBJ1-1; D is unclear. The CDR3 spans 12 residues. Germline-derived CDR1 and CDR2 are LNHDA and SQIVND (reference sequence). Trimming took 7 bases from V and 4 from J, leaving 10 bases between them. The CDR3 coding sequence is TGTGCCAGTAACGCGGGAAGCACTGAAGCTTTCTTT. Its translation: CASNAGSTEAFF.

The CDR3 DNA reads as TGTGCCAGTAGACTGACAGGGGGAAACACTGAAGCTTTCTTT. The encoded protein is CASRLTGGNTEAFF. V gene TRBV19 combines with J gene TRBJ1-1; 9 bases are a match to TRBD1. CDR1 and CDR2 (germline): LNHDA, SQIVND (reference sequence). Losses at the gene ends were 6 bases for V and 2 bases for J; bases not matched to a gene: 4. This CDR3 has 14 amino acids.

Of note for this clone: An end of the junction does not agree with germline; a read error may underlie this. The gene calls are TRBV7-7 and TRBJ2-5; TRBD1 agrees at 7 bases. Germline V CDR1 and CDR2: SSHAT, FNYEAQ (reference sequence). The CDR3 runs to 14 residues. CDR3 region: CASSRGTDQETQYF. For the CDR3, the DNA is TGTGCTAGCAGCAGAGGGACAGACCAAGAGACCCAGTACTTC.

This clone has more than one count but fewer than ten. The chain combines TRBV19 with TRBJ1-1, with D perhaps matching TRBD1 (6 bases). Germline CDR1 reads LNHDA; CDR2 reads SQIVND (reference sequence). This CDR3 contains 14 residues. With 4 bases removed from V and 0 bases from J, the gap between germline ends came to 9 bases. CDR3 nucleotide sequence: TGTGCCAGTAGTAAGGGACACTTGAACACTGAAGCTTTCTTT. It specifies CASSKGHLNTEAFF.